The source of this T cell receptor (beta chain) is a study of OX40 agonist ivuxolimab in advanced cancers. Germline CDR1 reads MNHNS; CDR2 reads SASEGT. Trimming removed 4 bases at V and 0 bases at J, with 13 bases between. There are 15 residues in the CDR3. Sequencing was performed with immunoSEQ multiplex PCR; in TCRdb, only in-frame clones are kept and a portion is missing. The sample comprises more than 45,000 clones, about nine tenths of which are singletons, and approximately 7.2% rests with the top ten. The chain combines TRBV6-1 with TRBJ2-7; TRBD2 is a possible D gene (6 bases). The sequence was obtained from an adult with an advanced solid tumor such as melanoma, head and neck, liver or kidney cancer. This sample comprised CD4+ or CD8+ T cells sorted from blood, obtained in a trial of the OX40 agonist ivuxolimab. The CDR3 spells CASSGIGGASYEQYF. CDR3 nucleotide sequence: TGTGCCAGCAGTGGGATTGGAGGGGCCTCCTACGAGCAGTACTTC.